This T cell receptor beta chain was recovered during a study of graft-versus-host responses after intestinal transplantation. Points from the study as a whole: Some GvH clones appeared in ileal mucosa or blood before recipient bone marrow.

Germline V lookup: CDR1 LGHNT, CDR2 FRNRAP. This CDR3 comprises 19 residues. The ends lost 0 bases at V and 5 bases at J; junction bases unmatched: 16. Profiled with immunoSEQ multiplex PCR; TCRdb holds only in-frame clones, not every one. Of 80,000 to 100,000 clones in the sample, around 86% were seen once. Remarks on this clone: Its antigen is still unknown.

This rearrangement joins TRBV12-5 to TRBJ2-5; 9 positions match TRBD2. The TCR was taken from a human donor who received an intestinal transplant. Sequenced material: unstimulated CD8+ T cells sorted from spleen or lymph node cells, taken before intestinal transplant. The CDR3 DNA reads TGTGCTAGTGGTTTGGTACCCCCCTCTTGGCGGGGGGGCCATGAGACCCAGTACTTC. Translation: CASGLVPPSWRGGHETQYF.